Below, one T cell receptor beta chain is given with its context. The sample is drawn from a study of blood T cell repertoires in COVID-19. Germline lookup yields CDR1 MNHEY and CDR2 SMNVEV (reference sequence). V shed 0 bases and J 7 bases; nucleotides not matched to a gene: 13. This CDR3 has 18 amino acids. Repertoires were generated with immunoSEQ multiplex PCR, while TCRdb's copy carries only in-frame clones and drops some. The table lists roughly 250,000 clones, more than 70% of them singletons. The receptor was derived from a woman in her thirties or forties with acute COVID-19. Sequencing input: PBMCs or T cells enriched from blood (not recorded which). V gene TRBV27 combines with J gene TRBJ1-5; 9 positions match TRBD1. The CDR3 region has the DNA TGTGCCAGCAGTTTATCCCCCGCCCGGACAGGGGAAAGCCAGCCCCAGCATTTT. Translated, it gives CASSLSPARTGESQPQHF.